Presented here are 32 T cell receptor beta chains from one specimen sequenced in a study of T cells in Graves' hyperthyroidism and ophthalmopathy. What was amplified from RNA transcripts were TCR beta CDR3 regions. The HTBI primer set was used in a first-round RT-PCR of the TCR CDR3. TCRdb reanalysed the multiplex PCR reads using MiXCR and keeps one entry per CDR3 protein. The sample holds 370,000 or so distinct CDR3 sequences, more than 20% seen once. The material sequenced was blood. Receptor source: a man aged 45-65 years with Graves' hyperthyroidism.

This clonotype was recorded many times. The gene calls are TRBV11-3 and TRBJ2-7; no clear D gene. This CDR3 is 12 amino acids long. V was cut by 5 bases and J by 4 bases, with 9 bases left in between. The germline V gene encodes CDR1 SGHNT and CDR2 YENEEA. In DNA form, the CDR3 reads TGTGCCAGCAGCCGAGCTCAATACGAGCAGTACTTC. Protein: CASSRAQYEQYF.

The chain links TRBV28 to TRBJ2-2; TRBD2 might be the D (5 bases). V lost 6 bases to trimming and J lost 4 bases, with 6 bases between them. The germline V gene has CDR1 MDHEN and CDR2 SYDVKM. The CDR3 consists of 12 residues. The CDR3 region is CASSGVTGELFF. CDR3 DNA: TGTGCCAGCAGCGGGGTCACCGGGGAGCTGTTTTTT.

V and J are TRBV25-1 and TRBJ2-3; 8 nucleotides match TRBD2. Trimming removed 3 bases from V and 3 bases from J; junction bases left unmatched: 8. This CDR3 is built from 16 residues. Germline assignment: CDR1 MGHDK and CDR2 SYGVNS. The CDR3 here is CASSDNPGTSTDTQYF. DNA of the CDR3: TGTGCCAGCAGTGATAATCCTGGGACTAGTACAGATACGCAGTATTTT.

The sample holds many counts of this clonotype. In nucleotides, the CDR3 is TGTGCCAGCATCGACAGCATCTCCTACGAGCAGTACTTC. As protein: CASIDSISYEQYF. V is TRBV28 and J is TRBJ2-7; TRBD1 is a possible D gene (5 bases). Trimming shortened V by 7 bases and J by 0 bases, and 10 bases separated the two germline ends. Germline V lookup: CDR1 MDHEN, CDR2 SYDVKM. The CDR3 loop spans 13 amino acids. The whole variable domain, filled in from reference TRBV28 and TRBJ2-7, reads DVKVTQSSRYLVKRTGEKVFLECVQDMDHENMFWYRQDPGLGLRLIYFSYDVKMKEKGDIPEGYSVSREKKERFSLILESASTNQTSMYLCASIDSISYEQYFGPGTRLTVT.

The V call is TRBV5-6, the J call TRBJ2-3; D is undetermined. This CDR3 is 14 amino acids long. The V end lost 1 base, the J end lost 2 bases, and 8 bases lay between the germline ends. Germline V gives CDR1 SGHDT, CDR2 YYEEEE. The CDR3 reads CASSLNDPTDTQYF. CDR3 DNA: TGTGCCAGCAGCTTGAATGACCCCACAGATACGCAGTATTTT.

This clonotype has ten or more counts. This chain links TRBV20-1 with TRBJ2-5, with no clear D. This CDR3 is built from 12 residues. V was pared by 4 bases and J by 4 bases, with 10 bases between. Germline CDR1 reads DFQATT; CDR2 reads SNEGSKA (reference sequence). CDR3 in DNA: TGCAGTGCTAAGAGAGGCGGAGAGACCCAGTACTTC. Translating it yields CSAKRGGETQYF.

The CDR3 protein is CSAQPREGRIAIVFF. The CDR3 DNA is TGCAGTGCTCAACCGCGCGAGGGGCGGATTGCGATCGTTTTCTTT. The V gene is TRBV20-1, the J gene TRBJ1-1, with D tentatively TRBD1 (5 bases). The length of the CDR3 is 15 residues. Trimming removed 5 bases at V and 13 bases at J, with 29 bases between. CDR1 and CDR2 (germline): DFQATT, SNEGSKA (reference sequence).

This clonotype was observed a few times. This rearrangement joins TRBV12-3 or TRBV12-4 to TRBJ2-7; D might be TRBD1 (5 bases). Between the trimmed V and J ends, which lost 6 bases and 0 bases, there was a span of 9 bases. The CDR3 spans 13 residues. The DNA of the CDR3 is TGTGCCAGCAGCCCGACAGACTCCTACGAGCAGTACTTC. Protein sequence: CASSPTDSYEQYF.

This clonotype came up many times. In DNA form, the CDR3 reads TGTGCCAGCAGAGGCCGGGCGACAGATACGCAGTATTTT. It codes for CASRGRATDTQYF. The V gene is TRBV2, the J gene TRBJ2-3; D is unclear. The CDR3 extends over 13 amino acids. V dropped 6 bases and J dropped 3 bases, with 10 bases sitting between them. Germline loops: CDR1 SNHLY, CDR2 FYNNEI.

This clonotype appeared a few times. The J gene is TRBJ2-2, the V gene TRBV14; D ambiguous. Germline assignment: CDR1 SGHDN and CDR2 FVKESK. Trimming removed 0 bases at V and 7 bases at J, with 6 bases between. This CDR3 region has 13 residues. The CDR3 coding sequence is TGTGCCAGCAGCCAAGATTGGGGCGGGGAGCTGTTTTTT. The encoded protein is CASSQDWGGELFF. Drawing the rest from reference TRBV14 and TRBJ2-2, the complete variable domain is EAGVTQFPSHSVIEKGQTVTLRCDPISGHDNLYWYRRVMGKEIKFLLHFVKESKQDESGMPNNRFLAERTGGTYSTLKVQPAELEDSGVYFCASSQDWGGELFFGEGSRLTVL.

The chain joins TRBV12-3 or TRBV12-4 to TRBJ2-5; the D gene is possibly TRBD1 (5 bases). CDR3 length: 13 residues. V was trimmed by 4 bases and J by 7 bases, leaving 13 bases between them. The CDR3 DNA reads as TGTGCCAGCAGTTCAGGGCCTTCGGGGACCCAGTACTTC. It is translated as CASSSGPSGTQYF.

This clonotype was observed a few times. The rearrangement uses TRBV2 and TRBJ1-4; 9 bases align to TRBD1. Germline values: CDR1 SNHLY, CDR2 FYNNEI. This CDR3 contains 16 residues. V dropped 10 bases and J dropped 7; count of bases not matched to a gene: 16. CDR3 DNA: TGTGCCACCAGCCCCGGGACAGGGCTGGGGTCTGAAAAACTGTTTTTT. Its protein product is CATSPGTGLGSEKLFF.

This clonotype was observed a few times. The rearrangement uses TRBV12-5 and TRBJ2-1, with 7 nucleotides matching TRBD1. The V gene's germline CDR1 is LGHNT and CDR2 FRNRAP. Trimming at V came to 5 bases and at J to 5 bases, leaving 12 bases not matched to a gene. This CDR3 contains 16 residues. CDR3 region: CASGTPPGGSNNEQFF. The CDR3 DNA follows: TGTGCTAGTGGTACCCCCCCAGGGGGATCTAACAATGAGCAGTTCTTC.

This clonotype was counted between two and nine times. The chain is built from TRBV27 and TRBJ2-5, with D perhaps TRBD2 (6 bases). The CDR3 sequence is 14 residues long. In germline, CDR1 is MNHEY, CDR2 SMNVEV (reference sequence). The V end lost 7 bases, the J end lost 4 bases, and 16 bases lay between the germline ends. The CDR3 reads CASKDGEEAETQYF. CDR3 DNA: TGTGCCAGCAAAGACGGGGAGGAAGCAGAGACCCAGTACTTC.

This chain joins TRBV6-1 and TRBJ1-3, with D unclear. The CDR3 runs to 14 residues. Germline CDR1 and CDR2: MNHNS and SASEGT. V was clipped by 8 bases and J by 0 bases, with 11 bases between them. In DNA, the CDR3 is TGTGCCAGCGCTATTTCGAGCTCTGGAAACACCATATATTTT. As protein: CASAISSSGNTIYF.

The chain has TRBV5-4 and TRBJ2-2, with no clear D. This CDR3 is 16 amino acids long. Trimming removed 4 bases at V and 6 bases at J, with 19 bases between. The germline V gene has CDR1 SGHNT and CDR2 YYREEE (reference sequence). This CDR3 reads CASSGYNSGRAGELFF. DNA for the CDR3: TGTGCCAGCAGCGGATACAATTCCGGGCGTGCCGGGGAGCTGTTTTTT.

The chain combines TRBV10-3 with TRBJ1-1; possible D gene TRBD1, 6 bases. CDR1 and CDR2 from the germline V gene are ENHRY and SYGVKD. This CDR3 has 13 residues. The germline V and J ends were trimmed by 3 bases and 7 bases, with 12 bases remaining between them. The CDR3 spells CAISDSWDNEAFF. The CDR3 DNA reads TGTGCCATCAGTGATTCGTGGGACAATGAAGCTTTCTTT.

A few counts support this clonotype. The chain carries TRBV5-1 and TRBJ2-7; tentative D call: TRBD1 (6 bases). Germline V gene lookup returns CDR1 SGHRS and CDR2 YFSETQ. This CDR3 spans 14 amino acids. V was shortened by 4 bases and J by 6 bases, with 17 bases between the two germline ends. This CDR3 reads CASSPGAGEGEQYF. CDR3 nucleotide sequence: TGCGCCAGCAGCCCAGGGGCAGGGGAAGGCGAGCAGTACTTC.

The rearrangement joins TRBV20-1 to TRBJ1-1; TRBD1 might be the D (6 bases). The CDR3 is 12 amino acids. CDR1 and CDR2 (germline): DFQATT, SNEGSKA (reference sequence). Trimming pared 7 bases from V and 1 base from J, leaving 10 bases between. Here the CDR3 reads CSVMGQNTEAFF. The CDR3 DNA reads TGCAGTGTTATGGGACAGAACACTGAAGCTTTCTTT.

The chain is built from TRBV19 and TRBJ1-2; D is possibly TRBD1 (6 bases). Trimming left V 3 bases short and J 5 bases short, with 16 bases between. Germline CDR1 LNHDA, CDR2 SQIVND (reference sequence). CDR3 length: 15 amino acids. This CDR3 reads CASSMGRGWGYGYTF. DNA of the CDR3: TGTGCCAGTAGTATGGGCAGGGGATGGGGTTATGGCTACACCTTC.

J is TRBJ1-5 and V is TRBV19; unclear D gene. The CDR3 length is 13 residues. In germline, CDR1 is LNHDA, CDR2 SQIVND (reference sequence). Trimming took off 6 bases at V and 7 bases at J, with 13 bases between the two ends. The CDR3 here is CASSEEGSQPQHF. CDR3 bases: TGTGCCAGTAGCGAGGAGGGAAGCCAGCCCCAGCATTTT.

The V gene is TRBV6-2 or TRBV6-3, the J gene TRBJ2-2; 9 bases fit TRBD2. The germline V gene encodes CDR1 MNHEY and CDR2 SVGEGT. The length of the CDR3 is 16 residues. After removal of 0 bases from V and 3 bases from J, the junction contained 2 bases not matched to a gene. The CDR3, as DNA: TGTGCCAGCAGTTACTCGCTAGCGGGGCACACCGGGGAGCTGTTTTTT. This encodes CASSYSLAGHTGELFF.

Comments on this clonotype: A much larger clone sits a single nucleotide away, making a read error possible. This rearrangement joins TRBV3-1 to TRBJ1-2; D gene unclear. Germline values: CDR1 LGHDT, CDR2 YNNKEL (reference sequence). Trimming shortened V by 0 bases and J by 4 bases, and 6 bases separated the two germline ends. This CDR3 has 13 amino acids. CDR3: CASSQEYSYGYTF. The CDR3 DNA sequence: TGTGCCAGCAGCCAAGAGTACAGCTATGGCTACACCTTC.

The gene calls are TRBV20-1 and TRBJ2-7; D gene ambiguous. Germline CDR1 and CDR2: DFQATT and SNEGSKA (reference sequence). This CDR3 contains 13 residues. V lost 1 base, J lost 2 bases, and 9 bases lay in between. In nucleotides, the CDR3 is TGCAGTGCTAGAGCAGAGCCACCCTACGAGCAGTACTTC. As protein: CSARAEPPYEQYF.

This clonotype came up many times. The CDR3 DNA follows: TGTGCCAGCAGCTCGGAGACTAGCGGGATGCTTAATGAGCAGTTCTTC. This translates into CASSSETSGMLNEQFF. J is TRBJ2-1 and V is TRBV11-3, with TRBD2 matching 11 bases. The trim removed 4 bases at V and 7 bases at J, leaving 9 bases unmatched. Germline V gene lookup returns CDR1 SGHNT and CDR2 YENEEA. The CDR3 is made up of 16 amino acids. Full variable domain (missing parts from reference TRBV11-3 and TRBJ2-1): EAGVVQSPRYKIIEKKQPVAFWCNPISGHNTLYWYLQNLGQGPELLIRYENEEAVDDSQLPKDRFSAERLKGVDSTLKIQPAELGDSAVYLCASSSETSGMLNEQFFGPGTRLTVL.

The rearrangement uses TRBV7-9 and TRBJ1-6; 7 nucleotides agree with TRBD1. Germline V gene lookup returns CDR1 SEHNR and CDR2 FQNEAQ (reference sequence). J gave up 9 bases and V 5 bases, and 7 bases lay outside the gene matches. This CDR3 spans 14 amino acids. The CDR3 DNA follows: TGTGCCAGCAGCCACGGCAGGGGGTTTTCACCCCTCCACTTT. Translated: CASSHGRGFSPLHF.

V and J are TRBV19 and TRBJ1-2, with D hard to call. With 6 bases removed from V and 5 bases from J, the gap between germline ends came to 13 bases. Germline values: CDR1 LNHDA, CDR2 SQIVND (reference sequence). This CDR3 is built from 13 residues. The CDR3: CASSEVRFYGYTF. The CDR3 coding sequence is TGTGCCAGTAGCGAGGTCCGTTTTTATGGCTACACCTTC.

This clonotype was detected many times. The chain has TRBV6-5 and TRBJ1-2; unclear D gene. Trimming took 2 bases from V and 1 from J, leaving 8 bases between them. The CDR3 extends over 14 amino acids. The germline CDR1 and CDR2 sequences are MNHEY and SVGAGI. The CDR3 region has the DNA TGTGCCAGCAGTTACAGAGCTCGTAACTATGGCTACACCTTC. Translating gives CASSYRARNYGYTF.

The sample holds a few counts of this clonotype. The V and J genes are TRBV12-3 or TRBV12-4 and TRBJ1-2; TRBD1 matches 8 bases. The CDR3 has 16 residues. V was pared by 6 bases and J by 2 bases, with 11 bases of the junction left unmatched. DNA for the CDR3: TGTGCCAGCAGCAACACCGGGACAGGCAAGAACTATGGCTACACCTTC. This encodes CASSNTGTGKNYGYTF.

This clonotype was detected a few times. This rearrangement joins TRBV15 to TRBJ2-1; unclear D gene. This CDR3 contains 13 residues. The germline gives CDR1 LNHNV, CDR2 YYDKDF (reference sequence). Trimming left V 1 base short and J 8 bases short, with 9 bases between. Written as DNA, the CDR3 is TGTGCCACCAGCAGAGGGGCCGGCGATGAGCAGTTCTTC. As protein: CATSRGAGDEQFF.

This clonotype was seen a few times. The CDR3 DNA is TGTGCCAGCAGTCCCTCGACGCGGGGGGGCACTGAAGCTTTCTTT. The encoded protein is CASSPSTRGGTEAFF. This rearrangement joins TRBV27 to TRBJ1-1; D is perhaps TRBD1 (5 bases). Germline loops: CDR1 MNHEY, CDR2 SMNVEV (reference sequence). This CDR3 contains 15 residues. Between the trimmed V and J ends, which lost 5 bases and 4 bases, there was a span of 17 bases.

This clonotype was counted only a few times. The chain is built from TRBV19 and TRBJ1-5; maybe TRBD1 (5 bases). The length of the CDR3 is 15 residues. V lost 4 bases and J 1 base, leaving 11 bases between the germline ends. Germline CDR1 is LNHDA and CDR2 is SQIVND (reference sequence). The CDR3 nucleotides are TGTGCCAGTAGTACAGGGTTTTCCAGCAATCAGCCCCAGCATTTT. Encoded protein: CASSTGFSSNQPQHF.